Shown below are 15 T cell receptor beta chains from a single sample sequenced in a study of radiation and T cells in renal cell carcinoma. This sample's time point: blood 4 weeks post-SBRT, at nephrectomy. The treatment was: 15 Gy SBRT to primary tumor, nephrectomy 4 weeks later. TCRdb's copy holds only in-frame clones and misses some; the assay was immunoSEQ multiplex PCR. The table lists tens of thousands of clones, 80% to 90% of them singletons. This specimen was blood, taken from a patient whose treatment included radiotherapy and nephrectomy. The source is a woman between 70 and 85 years old with renal cell carcinoma.

The rearrangement links TRBV5-6 to TRBJ1-6; 8 bases are a match to TRBD1. This CDR3 has 16 residues. V trimming: 2 bases; J trimming: 5 bases; junction bases outside the gene matches: 6. Germline CDR1 SGHDT, CDR2 YYEEEE. The CDR3 reads CASSLRTGLNNSPLHF. CDR3 coding DNA: TGTGCCAGCAGCTTACGGACAGGGTTAAATAATTCACCCCTCCACTTT.

The chain is built from TRBV7-2 and TRBJ1-5, with 8 nucleotides matching TRBD1. The CDR3 spans 13 residues. Per the germline V gene, CDR1 is SGHTA and CDR2 is FQGNSA. The ends lost 5 bases at V and 6 bases at J; junction bases unmatched: 3. The chain's CDR3 is CASSTDRGQPQHF. CDR3 bases: TGTGCCAGCAGCACCGACAGGGGTCAGCCCCAGCATTTT.

The genes are TRBV19 and TRBJ1-1, with a possible D match to TRBD1 (5 bases). This CDR3 comprises 15 residues. Germline V gene lookup returns CDR1 LNHDA and CDR2 SQIVND (reference sequence). The germline V and J ends were trimmed by 1 base and 1 base, with 10 bases remaining between them. DNA of the CDR3: TGTGCCAGTAGTATAGGGGGGTCGGCGAACACTGAAGCTTTCTTT. The encoded protein is CASSIGGSANTEAFF. The whole variable domain, remainder taken from reference TRBV19 and TRBJ1-1, is DGGITQSPKYLFRKEGQNVTLSCEQNLNHDAMYWYRQDPGQGLRLIYYSQIVNDFQKGDIAEGYSVSREKKESFPLTVTSAQKNPTAFYLCASSIGGSANTEAFFGQGTRLTVV.

This rearrangement joins TRBV2 to TRBJ2-5, with D uncertain. Germline V gives CDR1 SNHLY, CDR2 FYNNEI. This CDR3 contains 16 residues. Trimming pared 1 base from V and 3 bases from J, leaving 15 bases between. The CDR3 DNA is TGTGCCAGCAGTGAAGATTTCGGGTTGGGGAAAGAGACCCAGTACTTC. Translation gives CASSEDFGLGKETQYF.

J is TRBJ1-5 and V is TRBV6-6, with D uncertain. Germline CDR1 and CDR2: MNHNY and SVGAGI (reference sequence). Trimming removed 5 bases at V and 2 bases at J, with 13 bases between. The CDR3 length is 15 residues. The chain's CDR3 is CASSLGSMGNQPQHF. As DNA, the CDR3 is TGTGCCAGCAGTCTCGGCAGTATGGGCAATCAGCCCCAGCATTTT.

This chain links TRBV19 with TRBJ1-4; 10 positions agree with TRBD1. Per the germline V gene, CDR1 is LNHDA and CDR2 is SQIVND (reference sequence). Unmatched junction bases numbered 11, after V lost 4 bases and J lost 0 bases. This CDR3 contains 19 residues. The CDR3 sequence is CASSSRQGARVATNEKLFF. For the CDR3, the DNA is TGTGCCAGTAGTAGTCGACAGGGGGCCCGCGTTGCAACTAATGAAAAACTGTTTTTT.

This chain uses TRBV5-4 with TRBJ1-2; a possible D gene is TRBD1 (6 bases). The CDR3 runs 15 residues. V gave up 1 base and J gave up 0 bases, with 10 bases separating them. From germline, CDR1 is SGHNT and CDR2 YYREEE (reference sequence). CDR3 bases: TGTGCCAGCAGCTTGAGAAACAGGGCTAACTATGGCTACACCTTC. Translation gives CASSLRNRANYGYTF.

The genes are TRBV25-1 and TRBJ1-2; 8 bases align to TRBD1. The J segment lost 4 bases and the V segment lost 1 base, leaving 2 bases of the junction unmatched. Germline values: CDR1 MGHDK, CDR2 SYGVNS. The length of the CDR3 is 14 residues. CDR3 coding DNA: TGTGCCAGCAGTGAATTCAGGGGGCCCTATGGCTACACCTTC. This gives the protein CASSEFRGPYGYTF.

J is TRBJ2-3 and V is TRBV6-1; possible D gene TRBD1, 5 bases. The CDR3 loop spans 14 amino acids. Trimming removed 6 bases at V and 2 bases at J, with 12 bases between. The germline V gene has CDR1 MNHNS and CDR2 SASEGT. CDR3 region: CASRGAVFTDTQYF. The CDR3 DNA follows: TGTGCCAGCAGAGGGGCAGTTTTCACAGATACGCAGTATTTT.

The V gene is TRBV15, the J gene TRBJ1-2, with D hard to call. V was pared by 0 bases and J by 6 bases, with 11 bases between. The CDR3 length is 14 residues. Germline CDR1 is LNHNV and CDR2 is YYDKDF (reference sequence). The CDR3 DNA reads as TGTGCCACCAGCAGAGATCGGCGCCAGGATGGCTACACCTTC. Encoded protein: CATSRDRRQDGYTF.

The genes are TRBV30 and TRBJ1-1, with TRBD1 as a possible D gene (5 bases). The germline V gene encodes CDR1 GTSNPN and CDR2 SVGIG (reference sequence). There are 15 residues in the CDR3. Between the trimmed V and J ends, which lost 1 base and 0 bases, there was a span of 12 bases. DNA for the CDR3: TGTGCCTGGAGTGGGGAGGAGGGGATGAACACTGAAGCTTTCTTT. It is translated as CAWSGEEGMNTEAFF.

The chain links TRBV5-1 to TRBJ2-2, with 7 bases fitting TRBD2. Germline V gene lookup returns CDR1 SGHRS and CDR2 YFSETQ. The CDR3 consists of 16 residues. V dropped 2 bases and J dropped 4; count of bases not matched to a gene: 8. The CDR3 DNA reads as TGCGCCAGCAGCTTCGCCAGCGGGGCGTCCACCGGGGAGCTGTTTTTT. It encodes CASSFASGASTGELFF.

The chain joins TRBV9 to TRBJ1-4; weak D call: TRBD1 (6 bases). This CDR3 contains 15 residues. Germline CDR1 reads SGDLS; CDR2 reads YYNGEE. V was pared by 0 bases and J by 6 bases, with 12 bases between. The CDR3 bases are TGTGCCAGCAGCGTAGTTATAGGGGGGCATGAAAAACTGTTTTTT. Translating it yields CASSVVIGGHEKLFF.

The rearrangement links TRBV28 to TRBJ2-5; 8 bases match TRBD2. Germline CDR1 is MDHEN and CDR2 is SYDVKM. This CDR3 spans 15 amino acids. With 3 bases clipped from V and 5 bases from J, the junction kept 8 bases outside the gene matches. The CDR3 region is CASSLASGGRETQYF. CDR3 DNA: TGTGCCAGCAGTTTGGCTTCGGGGGGGCGGGAGACCCAGTACTTC.

The J gene is TRBJ1-5, the V gene TRBV9; no firm D call. Germline V gene lookup returns CDR1 SGDLS and CDR2 YYNGEE. The CDR3 is 14 amino acids. The V end lost 3 bases, the J end lost 9 bases, and 16 bases lay between the germline ends. The CDR3 bases are TGTGCCAGCAGCGGGGGTTGGAGTGGAGGGCCCCAGCATTTT. Its translation: CASSGGWSGGPQHF. Full variable domain (outside the CDR3, taken from reference TRBV9 and TRBJ1-5): DSGVTQTPKHLITATGQRVTLRCSPRSGDLSVYWYQQSLDQGLQFLIQYYNGEERAKGNILERFSAQQFPDLHSELNLSSLELGDSALYFCASSGGWSGGPQHFGDGTRLSIL.